Detailed here is one T cell receptor beta chain. Its target is unknown. CDR3 length equals 12 residues. CDR1 and CDR2 (germline): SQVTM, ANQGSEA. This entry belongs to a study of cytomegalovirus exposure and HLA in healthy donors. At the level of the study: Among the approximately 410 genotyped donors, 70% to 90% were placed in the Caucasian-associated ancestry cluster. Study results and limitations: Available immune exposure information was restricted to CMV serostatus only. In a later analysis, productive TCRs from donors in an Asian-associated ancestry cluster reportedly carried fewer N-insertions than the cohort mean. In a later analysis, HLA-C alleles had the fewest associated TCRs, DRB1 alleles the most.

PCR involved 60 Vbeta and 13 Jbeta primers. The method was immunoSEQ multiplex PCR; TCRdb's version includes in-frame clones alone and lacks a portion of them. The sample carries some 180,000 clones, 70% to 90% recorded once. The specimen sequenced was PBMCs. This receptor was identified in a woman in her 50s in good health and CMV-seronegative. This chain links TRBV29-1 with TRBJ2-2; D might be TRBD1 (7 bases). CDR3: CCGTDNTGELFF. The CDR3 bases are TGCTGCGGGACAGATAACACCGGGGAGCTGTTTTTT.